A selection of T cell receptor beta chains follows, all from one sample in a study of OX40 agonist ivuxolimab in advanced cancers. Data came from immunoSEQ multiplex PCR; TCRdb stores just in-frame clones and leaves some out. Among tens of thousands of clones, around 83% were seen once, and the ten largest hold about 35%. The sample consisted of CD4+ or CD8+ T cells sorted from blood, taken in a trial of the OX40 agonist ivuxolimab. These receptors came from an adult with an advanced solid tumor such as melanoma, head and neck, liver or kidney cancer. Each CDR3 is given with its conserved first and last residue. Fields, in order: D gene, J gene, V gene, clone size, CDR3 length, CDR3 protein, CDR3 DNA. The D gene is left open where the match is weak. The size entry is marked missing in some rows and otherwise reads once, few, many or a size class.

D gene: TRBD2
J gene: TRBJ2-3
V gene: TRBV5-1
clone size: .
CDR3 length: 18
CDR3 protein: CASSLGRLAGGQGDTQYF
CDR3 DNA: TGCGCCAGCAGCCTGGGGCGACTAGCGGGGGGGCAGGGAGATACGCAGTATTTT

D gene: .
J gene: TRBJ1-5
V gene: TRBV2
clone size: .
CDR3 length: 15
CDR3 protein: CASSTRGGNNQPQHF
CDR3 DNA: TGTGCCAGCAGTACTAGGGGGGGTAACAATCAGCCCCAGCATTTT

D gene: .
J gene: TRBJ2-3
V gene: TRBV10-1
clone size: few
CDR3 length: 17
CDR3 protein: CASSSNAGTQSPDTQYF
CDR3 DNA: TGCGCCAGCAGTAGTAATGCCGGGACCCAAAGCCCAGATACGCAGTATTTT

D gene: TRBD1
J gene: TRBJ2-1
V gene: TRBV6-5
clone size: few
CDR3 length: 12
CDR3 protein: CASRQGASEQFF
CDR3 DNA: TGTGCCAGCAGGCAGGGGGCTAGTGAGCAGTTCTTC

D gene: .
J gene: TRBJ1-1
V gene: TRBV15
clone size: .
CDR3 length: 16
CDR3 protein: CATSRGHRVGNTEAFF
CDR3 DNA: TGTGCCACCAGCAGAGGCCACAGGGTCGGGAACACTGAAGCTTTCTTT

D gene: .
J gene: TRBJ2-2
V gene: TRBV7-3
clone size: .
CDR3 length: 15
CDR3 protein: CASSLTKRVAGELFF
CDR3 DNA: TGTGCCAGCAGCTTAACGAAAAGGGTAGCCGGGGAGCTGTTTTTT

D gene: .
J gene: TRBJ2-3
V gene: TRBV19
clone size: .
CDR3 length: 13
CDR3 protein: CASSASTADTQYF
CDR3 DNA: TGTGCCAGTAGTGCTTCGACCGCAGATACGCAGTATTTT

D gene: TRBD1
J gene: TRBJ2-5
V gene: TRBV6-1
clone size: few
CDR3 length: 13
CDR3 protein: CASGQGVAKTQYF
CDR3 DNA: TGTGCCAGCGGACAGGGAGTCGCGAAGACCCAGTACTTC

D gene: .
J gene: TRBJ1-1
V gene: TRBV11-2
clone size: .
CDR3 length: 12
CDR3 protein: CASSPQVTEAFF
CDR3 DNA: TGTGCCAGCAGCCCCCAGGTTACTGAAGCTTTCTTT

D gene: .
J gene: TRBJ1-1
V gene: TRBV6-6
clone size: .
CDR3 length: 14
CDR3 protein: CASSHRQKNTEAFF
CDR3 DNA: TGTGCCAGCAGTCACAGACAGAAGAACACTGAAGCTTTCTTT

D gene: .
J gene: TRBJ2-3
V gene: TRBV5-1
clone size: .
CDR3 length: 15
CDR3 protein: CASSLGGTITDTQYF
CDR3 DNA: TGCGCCAGCAGCTTGGGCGGGACGATCACAGATACGCAGTATTTT

D gene: .
J gene: TRBJ2-5
V gene: TRBV25-1
clone size: .
CDR3 length: 15
CDR3 protein: CASSEPGVLGETQYF
CDR3 DNA: TGTGCCAGCAGTGAGCCGGGAGTCTTAGGGGAGACCCAGTACTTC

D gene: TRBD1
J gene: TRBJ1-5
V gene: TRBV28
clone size: .
CDR3 length: 15
CDR3 protein: CASSSIQGLGTDQHF
CDR3 DNA: TGTGCCAGCAGTTCAATACAGGGGCTGGGTACGGACCAGCATTTT

D gene: TRBD1
J gene: TRBJ1-6
V gene: TRBV30
clone size: .
CDR3 length: 15
CDR3 protein: CAWSVGGGPNSPLHF
CDR3 DNA: TGTGCCTGGAGTGTTGGAGGGGGCCCTAATTCACCCCTCCACTTT

D gene: .
J gene: TRBJ2-5
V gene: TRBV4-1
clone size: .
CDR3 length: 15
CDR3 protein: CASSQDQGSWETQYF
CDR3 DNA: TGCGCCAGCAGCCAAGATCAGGGTAGTTGGGAGACCCAGTACTTC

D gene: .
J gene: TRBJ2-1
V gene: TRBV25-1
clone size: .
CDR3 length: 14
CDR3 protein: CASSDLDSYNEQFF
CDR3 DNA: TGTGCCAGCAGTGACCTTGACAGCTACAATGAGCAGTTCTTC

D gene: .
J gene: TRBJ2-2
V gene: TRBV5-1
clone size: .
CDR3 length: 12
CDR3 protein: CASSLELRELFF
CDR3 DNA: TGCGCCAGCAGCTTGGAGTTGAGGGAGCTGTTTTTT

D gene: .
J gene: TRBJ2-6
V gene: TRBV6-5
clone size: .
CDR3 length: 15
CDR3 protein: CASKWVNSGANVLTF
CDR3 DNA: TGTGCCAGCAAATGGGTGAACTCTGGGGCCAACGTCCTGACTTTC

D gene: .
J gene: TRBJ1-5
V gene: TRBV19
clone size: .
CDR3 length: 15
CDR3 protein: CASSIFGQSNQPQHF
CDR3 DNA: TGTGCCAGTAGTATTTTCGGACAGAGCAATCAGCCCCAGCATTTT

D gene: TRBD2
J gene: TRBJ2-5
V gene: TRBV19
clone size: once
CDR3 length: 14
CDR3 protein: CASSSGGASETQYF
CDR3 DNA: TGTGCCAGTAGTAGCGGGGGGGCCTCTGAGACCCAGTACTTC

D gene: .
J gene: TRBJ1-2
V gene: TRBV5-1
clone size: .
CDR3 length: 15
CDR3 protein: CASSAEGQGAYGYTF
CDR3 DNA: TGCGCCAGCAGCGCGGAAGGGCAGGGAGCCTATGGCTACACCTTC

D gene: .
J gene: TRBJ2-5
V gene: TRBV5-1
clone size: .
CDR3 length: 14
CDR3 protein: CASSPDTGRETQYF
CDR3 DNA: TGCGCCAGCAGCCCCGATACAGGGCGGGAGACCCAGTACTTC

D gene: .
J gene: TRBJ2-7
V gene: TRBV2
clone size: .
CDR3 length: 13
CDR3 protein: CASMQGSTYEQYF
CDR3 DNA: TGTGCCAGCATGCAGGGGAGTACCTACGAGCAGTACTTC

D gene: .
J gene: TRBJ2-7
V gene: TRBV7-9
clone size: once
CDR3 length: 11
CDR3 protein: CASSWGYEQYF
CDR3 DNA: TGTGCCAGCAGCTGGGGCTACGAGCAGTACTTC

D gene: TRBD2
J gene: TRBJ2-3
V gene: TRBV6-1
clone size: few
CDR3 length: 14
CDR3 protein: CASPSGGAADTQYF
CDR3 DNA: TGTGCCAGCCCTAGCGGGGGGGCTGCAGATACGCAGTATTTT

D gene: .
J gene: TRBJ1-1
V gene: TRBV7-8
clone size: .
CDR3 length: 13
CDR3 protein: CASSLLTSTEAFF
CDR3 DNA: TGTGCCAGCAGCCTCCTTACATCCACTGAAGCTTTCTTT

D gene: TRBD2
J gene: TRBJ2-1
V gene: TRBV7-3
clone size: .
CDR3 length: 16
CDR3 protein: CASSWGLSGSYNEQFF
CDR3 DNA: TGTGCCAGCAGCTGGGGACTATCCGGCTCCTACAATGAGCAGTTCTTC

D gene: .
J gene: TRBJ2-5
V gene: TRBV5-1
clone size: .
CDR3 length: 13
CDR3 protein: CASSPTPQETQYF
CDR3 DNA: TGCGCCAGCAGCCCCACCCCCCAAGAGACCCAGTACTTC

D gene: .
J gene: TRBJ1-4
V gene: TRBV6-5
clone size: .
CDR3 length: 13
CDR3 protein: CASSYVTRGKLFF
CDR3 DNA: TGTGCCAGCAGTTACGTCACCAGGGGAAAACTGTTTTTT

D gene: .
J gene: TRBJ1-5
V gene: TRBV7-9
clone size: once
CDR3 length: 14
CDR3 protein: CASSDTSGYQPQHF
CDR3 DNA: TGTGCCAGCAGCGATACGTCGGGGTATCAGCCCCAGCATTTT

D gene: .
J gene: TRBJ2-6
V gene: TRBV28
clone size: .
CDR3 length: 14
CDR3 protein: CASSFSSGANVLTF
CDR3 DNA: TGTGCCAGCAGTTTTAGCTCTGGGGCCAACGTCCTGACTTTC

D gene: TRBD2
J gene: TRBJ2-3
V gene: TRBV27
clone size: .
CDR3 length: 16
CDR3 protein: CASSPLGAGITDTQYF
CDR3 DNA: TGTGCCAGCAGCCCTCTCGGAGCGGGGATCACAGATACGCAGTATTTT

D gene: .
J gene: TRBJ1-1
V gene: TRBV19
clone size: once
CDR3 length: 15
CDR3 protein: CASRGTGTGNTEAFF
CDR3 DNA: TGTGCCAGTAGGGGCACCGGGACGGGGAACACTGAAGCTTTCTTT

D gene: .
J gene: TRBJ2-7
V gene: TRBV7-9
clone size: .
CDR3 length: 14
CDR3 protein: CASSFGTDLYEQYF
CDR3 DNA: TGTGCCAGCAGCTTCGGGACTGATCTCTACGAGCAGTACTTC

D gene: TRBD1
J gene: TRBJ1-1
V gene: TRBV2
clone size: few
CDR3 length: 14
CDR3 protein: CASRADREDTEAFF
CDR3 DNA: TGTGCCAGCAGAGCTGACAGGGAGGACACTGAAGCTTTCTTT

D gene: TRBD1
J gene: TRBJ1-4
V gene: TRBV2
clone size: .
CDR3 length: 17
CDR3 protein: CASQETGLPATNEKLFF
CDR3 DNA: TGTGCCAGCCAGGAGACAGGGTTACCCGCAACTAATGAAAAACTGTTTTTT

D gene: .
J gene: TRBJ2-5
V gene: TRBV6-1
clone size: .
CDR3 length: 15
CDR3 protein: CASQQFWPSGETQYF
CDR3 DNA: TGTGCCAGCCAGCAGTTTTGGCCCAGTGGGGAGACCCAGTACTTC

D gene: TRBD1
J gene: TRBJ2-2
V gene: TRBV6-1
clone size: .
CDR3 length: 14
CDR3 protein: CASSERGHAGELFF
CDR3 DNA: TGTGCCAGCAGTGAAAGGGGGCACGCCGGGGAGCTGTTTTTT

D gene: .
J gene: TRBJ1-4
V gene: TRBV5-1
clone size: .
CDR3 length: 14
CDR3 protein: CASSLTTAGEKLFF
CDR3 DNA: TGCGCCAGCAGCTTGACGACGGCGGGGGAAAAACTGTTTTTT

D gene: .
J gene: TRBJ2-5
V gene: TRBV11-2
clone size: .
CDR3 length: 14
CDR3 protein: CASSLFLSQETQYF
CDR3 DNA: TGTGCCAGCAGCTTATTTCTATCCCAAGAGACCCAGTACTTC

D gene: .
J gene: TRBJ2-3
V gene: TRBV7-3
clone size: few
CDR3 length: 14
CDR3 protein: CASSSGLNTDTQYF
CDR3 DNA: TGTGCCAGCAGCAGCGGACTCAACACAGATACGCAGTATTTT

D gene: .
J gene: TRBJ1-1
V gene: TRBV30
clone size: .
CDR3 length: 13
CDR3 protein: CASNAQGGVRAFF
CDR3 DNA: TGTGCCTCCAACGCACAGGGTGGAGTAAGAGCTTTCTTT

D gene: TRBD1
J gene: TRBJ2-7
V gene: TRBV28
clone size: .
CDR3 length: 14
CDR3 protein: CASSLTGAPYEQYF
CDR3 DNA: TGTGCCAGCAGTTTAACAGGGGCCCCCTACGAGCAGTACTTC

D gene: .
J gene: TRBJ1-1
V gene: TRBV6-1
clone size: once
CDR3 length: 14
CDR3 protein: CASSAFEGNTEAFF
CDR3 DNA: TGTGCCAGCAGTGCCTTTGAGGGGAACACTGAAGCTTTCTTT

D gene: .
J gene: TRBJ2-1
V gene: TRBV19
clone size: .
CDR3 length: 12
CDR3 protein: CASSMGVHEQFF
CDR3 DNA: TGTGCCAGTAGTATGGGTGTCCATGAGCAGTTCTTC

D gene: .
J gene: TRBJ2-7
V gene: TRBV28
clone size: once
CDR3 length: 12
CDR3 protein: CASSPDRYEQYF
CDR3 DNA: TGTGCCAGCAGCCCAGACCGCTACGAGCAGTACTTC

D gene: .
J gene: TRBJ1-4
V gene: TRBV5-1
clone size: .
CDR3 length: 16
CDR3 protein: CASSLEPVRANEKLFF
CDR3 DNA: TGCGCCAGCAGCTTGGAACCCGTCAGGGCTAATGAAAAACTGTTTTTT

D gene: .
J gene: TRBJ1-5
V gene: TRBV18
clone size: .
CDR3 length: 15
CDR3 protein: CASSLTRGSNQPQHF
CDR3 DNA: TGTGCCAGCTCACTTACCAGGGGTAGCAATCAGCCCCAGCATTTT

D gene: TRBD1
J gene: TRBJ1-3
V gene: TRBV11-3
clone size: .
CDR3 length: 15
CDR3 protein: CASSPGQGPGNTIYF
CDR3 DNA: TGTGCCAGCAGCCCCGGACAGGGGCCCGGAAACACCATATATTTT

D gene: TRBD1
J gene: TRBJ2-5
V gene: TRBV15
clone size: once
CDR3 length: 12
CDR3 protein: CATSSTGVAQYF
CDR3 DNA: TGTGCCACCAGCTCGACAGGGGTGGCCCAGTACTTC

D gene: .
J gene: TRBJ1-5
V gene: TRBV2
clone size: .
CDR3 length: 15
CDR3 protein: CASSDLGHVNQPQHF
CDR3 DNA: TGTGCCAGCAGTGACCTAGGACACGTCAATCAGCCCCAGCATTTT

D gene: .
J gene: TRBJ1-4
V gene: TRBV11-2
clone size: .
CDR3 length: 13
CDR3 protein: CASSFRGNEKLFF
CDR3 DNA: TGTGCCAGCAGCTTCAGGGGTAATGAAAAACTGTTTTTT

D gene: TRBD1
J gene: TRBJ1-2
V gene: TRBV5-1
clone size: .
CDR3 length: 12
CDR3 protein: CASGQADYGYTF
CDR3 DNA: TGCGCCAGCGGACAGGCTGACTATGGCTACACCTTC

D gene: .
J gene: TRBJ1-1
V gene: TRBV27
clone size: .
CDR3 length: 13
CDR3 protein: CASHHTWDTEAFF
CDR3 DNA: TGTGCCAGCCATCACACATGGGACACTGAAGCTTTCTTT

D gene: TRBD1
J gene: TRBJ1-2
V gene: TRBV19
clone size: .
CDR3 length: 14
CDR3 protein: CASSGQADYYGYTF
CDR3 DNA: TGTGCCAGTAGTGGACAGGCCGACTACTATGGCTACACCTTC

D gene: .
J gene: TRBJ2-1
V gene: TRBV5-5
clone size: .
CDR3 length: 13
CDR3 protein: CASSFQGDDEQFF
CDR3 DNA: TGTGCCAGCAGCTTCCAGGGAGATGATGAGCAGTTCTTC

D gene: .
J gene: TRBJ2-1
V gene: TRBV20-1
clone size: .
CDR3 length: 10
CDR3 protein: CSGWLNEQFF
CDR3 DNA: TGCAGCGGATGGCTGAATGAGCAGTTCTTC

D gene: .
J gene: TRBJ2-7
V gene: TRBV28
clone size: .
CDR3 length: 14
CDR3 protein: CASVGPLSPYEQYF
CDR3 DNA: TGTGCCAGCGTGGGGCCTCTCTCCCCCTACGAGCAGTACTTC